This entry is about one TCR beta chain. Adult donors, all healthy and HIV-negative, had no recent acute infections or vaccinations. CD45RA+ naive and CD45RA-negative memory subsets were separated from CD4+ cells. The data stem from a study of shared clonotypes between healthy human individuals. As for the study in general: CD8 memory received one plate per donor, CD8 naive two, CD4 memory three and CD4 naive three.

Unmatched junction bases numbered 6, after V lost 5 bases and J lost 0 bases. There are 15 residues in the CDR3. CDR1 is MNHNS, CDR2 SASEGT, per germline. Deep-level settings were used for running the assay. Clones were sequenced by immunoSEQ multiplex PCR, and TCRdb holds only the in-frame ones, with some missing. The sample holds 900,000 to 1,200,000 clones; approximately 80% are singletons and the top ten take 0.6% to 0.75%. The V and J genes are TRBV6-1 and TRBJ1-1; 7 nucleotides match TRBD1. Sequenced sample: memory CD4+ T cells from PBMCs. Specified subset: CD45RA-negative fraction. The sequence derives from a man aged 18 to 29 in good health. Some clones in this sample may be carry-over from other donors' samples. The CDR3 DNA follows: TGTGCCAGCAGTCCACAGGGGCAAATGAACACTGAAGCTTTCTTT. This gives the protein CASSPQGQMNTEAFF.